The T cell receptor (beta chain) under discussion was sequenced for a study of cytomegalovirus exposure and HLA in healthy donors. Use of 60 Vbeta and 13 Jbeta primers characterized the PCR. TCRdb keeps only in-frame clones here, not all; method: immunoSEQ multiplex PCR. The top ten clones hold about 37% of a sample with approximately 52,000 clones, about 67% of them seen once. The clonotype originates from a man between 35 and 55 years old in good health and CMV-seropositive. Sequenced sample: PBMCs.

Here the CDR3 DNA reads TGTGCCAGCAGCCCCCAGGGGACAGTTGGGACTGAAGCTTTCTTT. It yields the protein CASSPQGTVGTEAFF. This chain joins TRBV7-3 and TRBJ1-1; 7 nucleotides align to TRBD1. Per the germline V gene, CDR1 is SGHTA and CDR2 is FQGTGA. The CDR3 is 15 amino acids. The ends lost 5 bases at V and 5 bases at J; junction bases unmatched: 11.